This T cell receptor (beta chain) was sequenced in a study of blood T cell repertoires in COVID-19. About the study: The samples span acute and convalescent COVID-19 from the United States, Italy and Spain.

The method was immunoSEQ multiplex PCR; TCRdb's version includes in-frame clones alone and lacks a portion of them. The sample has roughly 250,000 clones, around 85% seen once. The Seattle site enrolled patients during active infection and followed them longitudinally. Germline values: CDR1 SGDLS, CDR2 YYNGEE. The CDR3 is made up of 15 amino acids. Trimming cost V 3 bases and J 5 bases, with 15 bases left between them. This TCR came from a human donor with COVID-19, enrolled during active disease. The donor label of this sample is uncertain. This chain connects TRBV9 to TRBJ1-5; D might be TRBD1 (5 bases). Sequencing was performed on peripheral blood. This chain's CDR3 is CASSARPGGDQPQHF. CDR3 DNA sequence: TGTGCCAGCAGCGCCCGCCCCGGGGGGGATCAGCCCCAGCATTTT.